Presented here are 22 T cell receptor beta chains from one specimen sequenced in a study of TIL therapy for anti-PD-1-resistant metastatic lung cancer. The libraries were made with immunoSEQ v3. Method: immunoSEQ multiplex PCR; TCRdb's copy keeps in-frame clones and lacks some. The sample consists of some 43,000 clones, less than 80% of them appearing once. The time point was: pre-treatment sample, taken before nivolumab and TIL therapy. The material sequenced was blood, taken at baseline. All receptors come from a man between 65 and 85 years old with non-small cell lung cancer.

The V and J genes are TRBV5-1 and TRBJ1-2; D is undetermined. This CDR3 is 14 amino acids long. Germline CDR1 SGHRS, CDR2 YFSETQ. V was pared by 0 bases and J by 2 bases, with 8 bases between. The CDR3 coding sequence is TGCGCCAGCAGCTTGGAGAGATCGAACTATGGCTACACCTTC. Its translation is CASSLERSNYGYTF.

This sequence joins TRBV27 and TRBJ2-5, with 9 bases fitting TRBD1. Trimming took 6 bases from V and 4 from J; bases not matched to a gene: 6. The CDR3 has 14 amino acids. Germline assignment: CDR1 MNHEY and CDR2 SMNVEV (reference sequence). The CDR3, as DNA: TGTGCCAGCAGGTTGGGACAGGGCGGAGAGACCCAGTACTTC. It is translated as CASRLGQGGETQYF.

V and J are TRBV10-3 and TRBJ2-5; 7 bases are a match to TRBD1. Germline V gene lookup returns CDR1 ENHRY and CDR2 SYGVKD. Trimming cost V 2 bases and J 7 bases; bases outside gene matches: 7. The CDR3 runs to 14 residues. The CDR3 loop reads CAISETGARGTQYF. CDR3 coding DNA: TGTGCCATCAGTGAGACAGGGGCGCGCGGGACCCAGTACTTC.

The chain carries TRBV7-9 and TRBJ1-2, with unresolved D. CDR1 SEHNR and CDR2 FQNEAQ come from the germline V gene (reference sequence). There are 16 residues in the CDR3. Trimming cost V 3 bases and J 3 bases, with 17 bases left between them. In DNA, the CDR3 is TGTGCCAGCAGCTTGAGTAGCCAGGATTTCTACTATGGCTACACCTTC. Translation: CASSLSSQDFYYGYTF.

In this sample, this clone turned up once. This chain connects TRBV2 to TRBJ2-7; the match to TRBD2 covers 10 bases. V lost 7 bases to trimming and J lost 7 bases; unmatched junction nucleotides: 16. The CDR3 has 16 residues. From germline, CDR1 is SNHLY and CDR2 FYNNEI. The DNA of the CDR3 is TGTGCCAGCATCGAAGGGAGGCTAGCGGGAGTAGAGGAGCAGTACTTC. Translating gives CASIEGRLAGVEEQYF.

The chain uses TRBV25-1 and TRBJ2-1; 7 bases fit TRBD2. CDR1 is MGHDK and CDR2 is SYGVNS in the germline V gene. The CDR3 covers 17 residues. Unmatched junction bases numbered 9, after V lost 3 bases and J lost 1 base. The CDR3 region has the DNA TGTGCCAGCAGTGACCTTCTGGGGAGGGGATCCTACAATGAGCAGTTCTTC. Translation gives CASSDLLGRGSYNEQFF.

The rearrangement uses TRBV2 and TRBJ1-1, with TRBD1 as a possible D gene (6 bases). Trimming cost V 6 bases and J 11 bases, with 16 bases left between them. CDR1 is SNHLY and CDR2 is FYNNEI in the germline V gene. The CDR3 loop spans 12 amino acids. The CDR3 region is CASSSTGWWAFF. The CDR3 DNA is TGTGCCAGCAGCTCGACAGGCTGGTGGGCTTTCTTT. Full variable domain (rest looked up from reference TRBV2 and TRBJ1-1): EPEVTQTPSHQVTQMGQEVILRCVPISNHLYFYWYRQILGQKVEFLVSFYNNEISEKSEIFDDQFSVERPDGSNFTLKIRSTKLEDSAMYFCASSSTGWWAFFGQGTRLTVV.

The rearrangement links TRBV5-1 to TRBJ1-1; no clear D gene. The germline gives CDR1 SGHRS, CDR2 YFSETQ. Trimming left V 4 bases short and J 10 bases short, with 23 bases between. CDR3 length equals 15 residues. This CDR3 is CASSGNLAENGLAFF. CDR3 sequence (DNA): TGCGCCAGCAGCGGTAACCTGGCGGAGAACGGGCTAGCTTTCTTT.

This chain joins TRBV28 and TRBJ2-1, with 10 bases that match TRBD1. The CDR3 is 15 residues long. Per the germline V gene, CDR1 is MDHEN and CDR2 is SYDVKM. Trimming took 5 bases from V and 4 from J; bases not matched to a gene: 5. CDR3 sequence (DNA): TGTGCCAGCAGTCAGGACAGGGGGACTTACAATGAGCAGTTCTTC. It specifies CASSQDRGTYNEQFF.

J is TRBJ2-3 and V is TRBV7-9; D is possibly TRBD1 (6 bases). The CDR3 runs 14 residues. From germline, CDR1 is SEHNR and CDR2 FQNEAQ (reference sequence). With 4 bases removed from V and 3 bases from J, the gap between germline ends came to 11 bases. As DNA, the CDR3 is TGTGCCAGCAGCTCTACAGGGTCGACAGATACGCAGTATTTT. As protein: CASSSTGSTDTQYF.

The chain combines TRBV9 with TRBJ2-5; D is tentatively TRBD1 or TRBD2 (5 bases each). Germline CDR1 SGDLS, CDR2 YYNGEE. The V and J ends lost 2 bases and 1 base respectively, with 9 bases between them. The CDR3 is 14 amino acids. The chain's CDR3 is CASSVDSGQETQYF. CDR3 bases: TGTGCCAGCAGCGTCGACAGCGGCCAAGAGACCCAGTACTTC.

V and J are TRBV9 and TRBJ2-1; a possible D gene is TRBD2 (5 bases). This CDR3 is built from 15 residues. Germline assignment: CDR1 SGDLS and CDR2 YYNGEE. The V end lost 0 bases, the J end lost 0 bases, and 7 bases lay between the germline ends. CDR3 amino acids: CASSVVEGSYNEQFF. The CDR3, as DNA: TGTGCCAGCAGCGTAGTTGAGGGCTCCTACAATGAGCAGTTCTTC.

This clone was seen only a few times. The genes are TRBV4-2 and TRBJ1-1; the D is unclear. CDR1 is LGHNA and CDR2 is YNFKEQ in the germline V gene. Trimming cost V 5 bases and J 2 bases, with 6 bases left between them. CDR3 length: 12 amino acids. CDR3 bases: TGTGCCAGCAGCTGGGGAAACACTGAAGCTTTCTTT. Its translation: CASSWGNTEAFF.

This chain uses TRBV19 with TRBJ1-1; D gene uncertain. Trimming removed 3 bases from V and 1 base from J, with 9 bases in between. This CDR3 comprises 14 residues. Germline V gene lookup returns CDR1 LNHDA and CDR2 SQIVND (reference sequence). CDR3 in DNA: TGTGCCAGTAGTATCCCAGCCGCGAACACTGAAGCTTTCTTT. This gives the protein CASSIPAANTEAFF. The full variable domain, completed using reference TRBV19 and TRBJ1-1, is DGGITQSPKYLFRKEGQNVTLSCEQNLNHDAMYWYRQDPGQGLRLIYYSQIVNDFQKGDIAEGYSVSREKKESFPLTVTSAQKNPTAFYLCASSIPAANTEAFFGQGTRLTVV.

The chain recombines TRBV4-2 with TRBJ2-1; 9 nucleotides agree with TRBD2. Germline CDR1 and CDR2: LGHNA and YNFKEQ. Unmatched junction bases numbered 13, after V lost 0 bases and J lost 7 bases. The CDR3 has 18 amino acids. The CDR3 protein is CASSQDTSAGGPFNEQFF. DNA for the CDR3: TGTGCCAGCAGCCAAGATACCTCCGCGGGAGGGCCGTTTAATGAGCAGTTCTTC.

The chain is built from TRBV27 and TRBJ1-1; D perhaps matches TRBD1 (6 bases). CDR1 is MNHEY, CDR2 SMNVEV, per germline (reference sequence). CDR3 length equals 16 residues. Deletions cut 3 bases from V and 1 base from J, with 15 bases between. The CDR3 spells CASSFATRGANTEAFF. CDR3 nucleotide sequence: TGTGCCAGCAGTTTCGCGACAAGGGGGGCGAACACTGAAGCTTTCTTT.

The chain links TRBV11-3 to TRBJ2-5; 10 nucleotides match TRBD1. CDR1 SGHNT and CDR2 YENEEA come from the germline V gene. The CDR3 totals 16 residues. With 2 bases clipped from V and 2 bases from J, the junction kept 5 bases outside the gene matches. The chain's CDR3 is CASSLRDRGGQETQYF. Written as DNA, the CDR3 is TGTGCCAGCAGCTTAAGGGACAGGGGAGGGCAAGAGACCCAGTACTTC.

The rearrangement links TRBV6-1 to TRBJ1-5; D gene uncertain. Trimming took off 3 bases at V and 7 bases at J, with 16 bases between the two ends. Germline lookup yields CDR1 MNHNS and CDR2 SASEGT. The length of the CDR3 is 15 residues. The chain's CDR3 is CASSDGESFRQPQHF. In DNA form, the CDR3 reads TGTGCCAGCAGTGACGGAGAGTCTTTCCGGCAGCCCCAGCATTTT.

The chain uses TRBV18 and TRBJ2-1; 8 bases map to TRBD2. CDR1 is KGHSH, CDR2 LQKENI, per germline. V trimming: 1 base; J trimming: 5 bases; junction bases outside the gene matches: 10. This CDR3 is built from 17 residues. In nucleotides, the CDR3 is TGTGCCAGCTCACCACTGCAGGGGAGCGGGGGTAACAATGAGCAGTTCTTC. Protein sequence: CASSPLQGSGGNNEQFF.

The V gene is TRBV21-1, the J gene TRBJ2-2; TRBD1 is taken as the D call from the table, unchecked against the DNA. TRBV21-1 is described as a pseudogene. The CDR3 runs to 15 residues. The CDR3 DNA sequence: TGTGCCAGCAGCAAAGTCAGGGGGCGACCCGGGGAGCTGTTTTTT. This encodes CASSKVRGRPGELFF.

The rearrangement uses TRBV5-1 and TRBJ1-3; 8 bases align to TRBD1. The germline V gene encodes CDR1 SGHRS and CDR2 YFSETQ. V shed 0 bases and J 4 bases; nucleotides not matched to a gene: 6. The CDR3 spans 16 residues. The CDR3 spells CASSLGRGPGGNTIYF. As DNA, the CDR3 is TGCGCCAGCAGCTTGGGCAGGGGGCCGGGGGGAAACACCATATATTTT.

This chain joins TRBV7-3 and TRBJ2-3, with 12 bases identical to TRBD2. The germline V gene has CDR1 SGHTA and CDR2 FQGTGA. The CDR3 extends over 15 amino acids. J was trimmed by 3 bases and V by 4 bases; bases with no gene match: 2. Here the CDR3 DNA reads TGTGCCAGCAGCTCTAGCGGGAGGGGGACAGATACGCAGTATTTT. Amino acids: CASSSSGRGTDTQYF.